The 18 T cell receptor beta chains below were found in one sample sequenced in a study of blood T cell repertoires in COVID-19. Libraries were prepared by immunoSEQ multiplex PCR; TCRdb keeps only in-frame clonotypes and omits some of them. The sample records some 110,000 clones, 82% being singletons. Source material: peripheral blood. The receptors derive from a man in his 70s with acute or convalescent COVID-19.

The genes are TRBV9 and TRBJ1-2; 8 bases align to TRBD1. Germline CDR1 reads SGDLS; CDR2 reads YYNGEE. The CDR3 is 15 amino acids. V was pared by 4 bases and J by 3 bases, with 8 bases of the junction left unmatched. In nucleotides, the CDR3 is TGTGCCAGCAGCCCCCGACAGGGGATGGACTATGGCTACACCTTC. This sequence encodes CASSPRQGMDYGYTF.

This chain connects TRBV27 to TRBJ2-7; 7 nucleotides match TRBD1. Germline CDR1 and CDR2: MNHEY and SMNVEV (reference sequence). The CDR3 is made up of 14 amino acids. Losses at the gene ends were 6 bases for V and 3 bases for J; bases not matched to a gene: 8. The CDR3 reads CASRQTGTDYEQYF. The CDR3 coding sequence is TGTGCCAGCAGACAAACGGGGACAGACTACGAGCAGTACTTC.

The CDR3 DNA reads TGTGCCAGCAGCTTTACCGGGAGCCAAGAGACCCAGTACTTC. Translated, it gives CASSFTGSQETQYF. The chain employs TRBV5-4 and TRBJ2-5; TRBD2 might be the D (6 bases). The length of the CDR3 is 14 residues. Germline CDR1 SGHNT, CDR2 YYREEE (reference sequence). V dropped 2 bases and J dropped 1 base, with 9 bases sitting between them.

This clone has only one observation. The chain has TRBV2 and TRBJ2-1; D may be TRBD2 (6 bases). Deletions cut 4 bases from V and 1 base from J, with 11 bases between. Germline CDR1 is SNHLY and CDR2 is FYNNEI. CDR3 length: 15 amino acids. The CDR3 DNA reads TGTGCCAGCAGTGCGACTAGTGATTCCTACAATGAGCAGTTCTTC. Translation gives CASSATSDSYNEQFF.

The genes are TRBV5-6 and TRBJ1-4, with D perhaps TRBD1 (6 bases). Germline CDR1 reads SGHDT; CDR2 reads YYEEEE. V lost 4 bases, J lost 7 bases, and 17 bases lay in between. The CDR3 loop spans 15 amino acids. The CDR3 nucleotides are TGTGCCAGCAGCACCCGGACAGTAGTGGGTGAAAAACTGTTTTTT. Translating it yields CASSTRTVVGEKLFF.

V gene TRBV9 combines with J gene TRBJ2-2; a possible D gene is TRBD1 (6 bases). V lost 4 bases and J lost 3, with 16 bases in between. Looked up from germline, CDR1 is SGDLS and CDR2 is YYNGEE. The CDR3 totals 16 residues. Here the CDR3 DNA reads TGTGCCAGCAGCCTGACAGGCCAAGGTTACACCGGGGAGCTGTTTTTT. Its protein product is CASSLTGQGYTGELFF.

This clone was detected many times. The gene calls are TRBV11-3 and TRBJ1-1; 7 bases are a match to TRBD1. Trimming removed 6 bases from V and 5 bases from J; junction bases left unmatched: 9. This CDR3 contains 14 residues. The germline gives CDR1 SGHNT, CDR2 YENEEA. Written as DNA, the CDR3 is TGTGCCAGCAGTCGAGACAGGGCAAGTACTGAAGCTTTCTTT. This gives the protein CASSRDRASTEAFF.

This clone was seen a few times. This chain connects TRBV7-3 to TRBJ2-7, with D perhaps TRBD2 (6 bases). The germline V gene has CDR1 SGHTA and CDR2 FQGTGA. V shed 6 bases and J shed 3 bases, with 18 bases lying between them. This CDR3 comprises 15 residues. The CDR3 coding sequence is TGTGCCAGCAGGATCGGGCCGGGAGATCTCTACGAGCAGTACTTC. As protein: CASRIGPGDLYEQYF.

The chain recombines TRBV2 with TRBJ2-3; 11 bases match TRBD2. The germline gives CDR1 SNHLY, CDR2 FYNNEI. Trimming took 6 bases from V and 4 from J; bases not matched to a gene: 6. The CDR3 extends over 15 amino acids. The CDR3 sequence is CASRPTSGNADTQYF. The CDR3 DNA reads as TGTGCCAGCAGGCCGACTAGCGGGAACGCAGATACGCAGTATTTT.

The chain uses TRBV18 and TRBJ1-2; TRBD1 is a possible D gene (5 bases). With 5 bases removed from V and 2 bases from J, the gap between germline ends came to 12 bases. The CDR3 length is 14 residues. Germline CDR1 is KGHSH and CDR2 is LQKENI. The CDR3 nucleotides are TGTGCCAGCTCAGGTCAGGGTGACAACTATGGCTACACCTTC. It translates to CASSGQGDNYGYTF.

The genes are TRBV28 and TRBJ1-2, with 10 bases fitting TRBD1. This CDR3 has 14 amino acids. Trimming at V came to 5 bases and at J to 3 bases, leaving 3 bases not matched to a gene. Germline values: CDR1 MDHEN, CDR2 SYDVKM. The CDR3 loop reads CASSIGQGDYGYTF. CDR3 bases: TGTGCCAGCAGTATCGGACAGGGGGACTATGGCTACACCTTC.

The chain is built from TRBV18 and TRBJ2-1; tentatively, D is TRBD2 (6 bases). The V end lost 6 bases, the J end lost 9 bases, and 18 bases lay between the germline ends. The length of the CDR3 is 14 residues. CDR1 and CDR2 from the germline V gene are KGHSH and LQKENI. The CDR3 spells CASSPLSGESEQFF. The CDR3 bases are TGTGCCAGCTCCCCGCTTTCGGGAGAGTCTGAGCAGTTCTTC.

The chain has TRBV6-2 or TRBV6-3 and TRBJ2-7; D is unclear. CDR1 is MNHEY and CDR2 is SVGEGT in the germline V gene. The V gene lost 2 bases and the J gene lost 7 bases, with 15 bases spanning the gap. The CDR3 runs to 14 residues. The CDR3 sequence: CASSYASSLWEQYF. CDR3 in DNA: TGTGCCAGCAGTTACGCCAGTTCTCTGTGGGAGCAGTACTTC.

As DNA, the CDR3 is TGTGCCAGTAGCCTCTGGGTAGGGGCCACCGGGGAGCTGTTTTTT. Protein: CASSLWVGATGELFF. The chain recombines TRBV19 with TRBJ2-2, with TRBD1 as a possible D gene (5 bases). The CDR3 loop spans 15 amino acids. Germline CDR1 reads LNHDA; CDR2 reads SQIVND (reference sequence). Trimming pared 6 bases from V and 4 bases from J, leaving 15 bases between.

The V gene is TRBV9, the J gene TRBJ2-2; D is unclear. Trimming pared 5 bases from V and 4 bases from J, leaving 9 bases between. The CDR3 covers 13 residues. Germline loops: CDR1 SGDLS, CDR2 YYNGEE. The CDR3: CASSKWATGELFF. The CDR3 DNA reads as TGTGCCAGCAGTAAATGGGCCACCGGGGAGCTGTTTTTT.

The chain joins TRBV4-1 to TRBJ1-5, with a tentative D call TRBD1 (6 bases). The CDR3 consists of 16 residues. The V end lost 0 bases, the J end lost 5 bases, and 14 bases lay between the germline ends. Germline CDR1 and CDR2: MGHRA and YSYEKL. CDR3 nucleotide sequence: TGCGCCAGCAGCCAAGAACCAACAGGGTGGTATCAGCCCCAGCATTTT. Amino acids: CASSQEPTGWYQPQHF.

V is TRBV5-5 and J is TRBJ1-6; 8 positions agree with TRBD1. The CDR3 length is 15 residues. CDR1 and CDR2 (germline): SGHKS, YYEKEE (reference sequence). V shed 2 bases, J shed 8 bases, and the junction held 6 bases outside the gene matches. CDR3 nucleotide sequence: TGTGCCAGCAGCTTTGCCGGACAGGGTGATTCACCCCTCCACTTT. Its protein is CASSFAGQGDSPLHF.

This clone was picked up a small number of times. The gene calls are TRBV5-1 and TRBJ1-6; 8 bases are a match to TRBD1. Germline V CDR1 and CDR2: SGHRS, YFSETQ. CDR3 length: 15 residues. Trimming took 0 bases from V and 10 from J; bases not matched to a gene: 6. Written as DNA, the CDR3 is TGCGCCAGCAGCTTGGGGACAGGGTCGGCGTCACCCCTCCACTTT. As protein: CASSLGTGSASPLHF. The variable domain in full, completed from reference TRBV5-1 and TRBJ1-6, reads KAGVTQTPRYLIKTRGQQVTLSCSPISGHRSVSWYQQTPGQGLQFLFEYFSETQRNKGNFPGRFSGRQFSNSRSEMNVSTLELGDSALYLCASSLGTGSASPLHFGNGTRLTVT.